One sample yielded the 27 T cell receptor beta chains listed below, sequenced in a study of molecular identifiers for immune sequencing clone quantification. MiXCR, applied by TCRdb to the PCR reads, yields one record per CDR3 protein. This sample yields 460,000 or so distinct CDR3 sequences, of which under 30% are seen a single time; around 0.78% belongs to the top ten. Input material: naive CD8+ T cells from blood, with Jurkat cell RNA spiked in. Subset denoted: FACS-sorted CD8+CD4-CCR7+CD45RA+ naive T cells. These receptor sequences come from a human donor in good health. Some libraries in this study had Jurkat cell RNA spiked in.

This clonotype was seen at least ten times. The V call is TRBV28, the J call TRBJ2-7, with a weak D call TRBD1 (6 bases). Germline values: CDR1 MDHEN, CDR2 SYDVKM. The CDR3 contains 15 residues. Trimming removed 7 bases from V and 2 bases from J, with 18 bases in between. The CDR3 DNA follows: TGTGCCAGCACCACCGGAAGGACAGAAGCCTACGAGCAGTACTTC. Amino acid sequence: CASTTGRTEAYEQYF.

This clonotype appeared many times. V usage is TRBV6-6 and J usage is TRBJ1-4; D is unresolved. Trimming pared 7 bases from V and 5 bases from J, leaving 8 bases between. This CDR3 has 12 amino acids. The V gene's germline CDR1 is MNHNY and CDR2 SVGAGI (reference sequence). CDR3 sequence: CASTSLNEKLFF. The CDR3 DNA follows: TGTGCCAGCACTAGTTTGAATGAAAAACTGTTTTTT.

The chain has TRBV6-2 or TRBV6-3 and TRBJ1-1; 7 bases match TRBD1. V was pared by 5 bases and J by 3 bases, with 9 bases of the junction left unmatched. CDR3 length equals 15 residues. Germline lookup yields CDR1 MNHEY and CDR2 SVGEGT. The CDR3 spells CASSRRDRAHTEAFF. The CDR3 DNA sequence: TGTGCCAGCAGTCGCCGGGACAGAGCGCACACTGAAGCTTTCTTT.

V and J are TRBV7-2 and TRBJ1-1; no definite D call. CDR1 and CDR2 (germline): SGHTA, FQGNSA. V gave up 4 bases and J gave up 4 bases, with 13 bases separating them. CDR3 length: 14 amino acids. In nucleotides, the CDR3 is TGTGCCAGCAGCTCCAGGAGGCTTGGCACTGAAGCTTTCTTT. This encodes CASSSRRLGTEAFF.

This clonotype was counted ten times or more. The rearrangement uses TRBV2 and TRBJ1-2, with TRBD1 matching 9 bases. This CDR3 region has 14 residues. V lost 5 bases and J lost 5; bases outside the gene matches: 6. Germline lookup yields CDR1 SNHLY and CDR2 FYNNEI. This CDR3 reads CASSSGTGRYGYTF. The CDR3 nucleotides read TGTGCCAGCAGTTCCGGGACAGGGAGATATGGCTACACCTTC.

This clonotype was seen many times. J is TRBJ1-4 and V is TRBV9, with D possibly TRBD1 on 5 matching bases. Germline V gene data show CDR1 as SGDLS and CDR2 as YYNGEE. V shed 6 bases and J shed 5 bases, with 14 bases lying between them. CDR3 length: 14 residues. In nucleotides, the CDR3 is TGTGCCAGCAATCGGGACTGGACAAATGAAAAACTGTTTTTT. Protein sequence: CASNRDWTNEKLFF.

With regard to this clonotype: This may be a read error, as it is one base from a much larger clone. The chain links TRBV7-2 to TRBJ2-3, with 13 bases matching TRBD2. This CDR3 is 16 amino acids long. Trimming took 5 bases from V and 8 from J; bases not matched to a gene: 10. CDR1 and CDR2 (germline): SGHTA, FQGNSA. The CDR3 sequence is CASSPRGLAGPATQYF. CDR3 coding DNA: TGTGCCAGCAGCCCCCGGGGACTAGCGGGGCCAGCTACGCAGTATTTT.

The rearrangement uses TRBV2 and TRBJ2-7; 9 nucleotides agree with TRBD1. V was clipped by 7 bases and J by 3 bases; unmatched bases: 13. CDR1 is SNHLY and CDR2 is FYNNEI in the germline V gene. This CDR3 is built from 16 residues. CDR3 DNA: TGTGCCAGCAAGAATTTACCCCGGGACAGGGACTACGAGCAGTACTTC. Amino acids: CASKNLPRDRDYEQYF.

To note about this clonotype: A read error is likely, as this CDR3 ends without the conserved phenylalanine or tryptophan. CDR3 coding DNA: TGTGCTAGTGGTTCGGGACTAGCGGGGATAACAGATACGCAGTATCTT. Protein sequence: CASGSGLAGITDTQYL. The chain uses TRBV12-5 and TRBJ2-3; TRBD2 matches at 13 bases. Germline V CDR1 and CDR2: LGHNT, FRNRAP. With V trimmed by 4 bases and J by 3 bases, 4 bases remained unmatched. The CDR3 has 16 residues.

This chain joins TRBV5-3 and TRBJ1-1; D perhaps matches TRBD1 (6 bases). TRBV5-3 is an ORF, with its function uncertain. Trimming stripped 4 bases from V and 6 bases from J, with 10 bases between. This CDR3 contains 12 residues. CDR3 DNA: TGTGCCAGAAGCCGCAGGGGCCCTGAAGCTTTCTTT. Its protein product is CARSRRGPEAFF.

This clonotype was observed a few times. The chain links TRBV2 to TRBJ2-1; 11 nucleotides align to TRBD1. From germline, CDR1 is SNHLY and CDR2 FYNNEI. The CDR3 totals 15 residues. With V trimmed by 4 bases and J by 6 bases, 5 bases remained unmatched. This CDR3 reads CASSVGDRGSNEQFF. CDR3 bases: TGTGCCAGCAGTGTAGGGGACAGGGGGTCCAATGAGCAGTTCTTC.

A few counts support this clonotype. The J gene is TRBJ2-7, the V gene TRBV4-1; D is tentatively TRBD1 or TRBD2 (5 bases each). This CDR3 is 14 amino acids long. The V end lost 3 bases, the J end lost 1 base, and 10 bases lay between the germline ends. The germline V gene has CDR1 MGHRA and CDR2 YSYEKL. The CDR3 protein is CASSQQGRSYEQYF. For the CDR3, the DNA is TGCGCCAGCAGCCAGCAGGGACGGTCCTACGAGCAGTACTTC.

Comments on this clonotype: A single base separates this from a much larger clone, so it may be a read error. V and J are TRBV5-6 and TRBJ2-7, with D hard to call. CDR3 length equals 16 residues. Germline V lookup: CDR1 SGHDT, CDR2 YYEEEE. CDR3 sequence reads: CASGLGTYLGTYEQYF. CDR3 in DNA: TGTGCCAGCGGCTTGGGTACCTACCTGGGGACCTACGAGCAGTACTTC.

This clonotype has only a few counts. The CDR3 protein is CATGTHNEQFF. The CDR3 DNA follows: TGTGCCACCGGGACCCACAATGAGCAGTTCTTC. This chain connects TRBV24-1 to TRBJ2-1; D is perhaps TRBD1 or TRBD2 (5 bases each). The CDR3 covers 11 residues. Germline V gives CDR1 KGHDR, CDR2 SFDVKD. The V and J ends lost 9 bases and 5 bases respectively, with 7 bases between them.

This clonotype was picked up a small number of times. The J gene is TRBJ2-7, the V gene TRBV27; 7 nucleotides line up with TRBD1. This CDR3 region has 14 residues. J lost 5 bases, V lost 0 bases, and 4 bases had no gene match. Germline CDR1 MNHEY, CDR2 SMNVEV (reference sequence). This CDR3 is CASSLSSQGNEQYF. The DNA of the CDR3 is TGTGCCAGCAGTTTATCGTCACAGGGGAACGAGCAGTACTTC.

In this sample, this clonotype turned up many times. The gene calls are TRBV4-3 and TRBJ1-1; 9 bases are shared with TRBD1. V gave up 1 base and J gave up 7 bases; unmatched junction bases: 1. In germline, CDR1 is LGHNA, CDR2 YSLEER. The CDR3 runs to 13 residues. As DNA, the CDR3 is TGCGCCAGCAGCCAAGGACAGGGGGTTGAAGCTTTCTTT. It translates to CASSQGQGVEAFF.

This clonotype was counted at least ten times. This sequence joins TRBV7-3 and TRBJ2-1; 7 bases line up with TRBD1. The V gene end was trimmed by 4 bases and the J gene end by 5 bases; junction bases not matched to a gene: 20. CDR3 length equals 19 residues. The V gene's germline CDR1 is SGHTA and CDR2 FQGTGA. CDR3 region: CASSSPRGTVGLEDNEQFF. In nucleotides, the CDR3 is TGTGCCAGCAGCTCACCGAGAGGGACAGTCGGATTGGAAGACAATGAGCAGTTCTTC.

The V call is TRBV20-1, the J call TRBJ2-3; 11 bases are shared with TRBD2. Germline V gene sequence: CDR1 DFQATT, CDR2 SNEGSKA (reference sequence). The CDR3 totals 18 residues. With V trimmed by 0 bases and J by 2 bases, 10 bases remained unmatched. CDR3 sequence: CSARDGLAGGPYTDTQYF. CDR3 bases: TGCAGTGCTAGAGATGGGCTAGCGGGGGGACCATACACAGATACGCAGTATTTT.

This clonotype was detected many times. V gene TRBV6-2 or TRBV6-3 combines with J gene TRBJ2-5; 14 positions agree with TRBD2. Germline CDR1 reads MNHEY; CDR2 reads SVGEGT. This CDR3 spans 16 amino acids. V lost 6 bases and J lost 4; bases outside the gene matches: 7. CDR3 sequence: CASRAPGLAGGETQYF. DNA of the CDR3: TGTGCCAGCAGAGCACCCGGACTAGCGGGAGGAGAGACCCAGTACTTC.

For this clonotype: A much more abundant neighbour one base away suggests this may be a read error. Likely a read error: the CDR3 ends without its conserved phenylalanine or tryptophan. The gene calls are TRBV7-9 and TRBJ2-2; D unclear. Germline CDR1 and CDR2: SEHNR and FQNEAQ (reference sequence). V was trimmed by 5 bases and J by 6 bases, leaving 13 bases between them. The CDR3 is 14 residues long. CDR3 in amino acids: CASSPTPSAGELFS. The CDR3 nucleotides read TGTGCCAGCAGCCCAACCCCGTCGGCCGGGGAGCTGTTTTCT.

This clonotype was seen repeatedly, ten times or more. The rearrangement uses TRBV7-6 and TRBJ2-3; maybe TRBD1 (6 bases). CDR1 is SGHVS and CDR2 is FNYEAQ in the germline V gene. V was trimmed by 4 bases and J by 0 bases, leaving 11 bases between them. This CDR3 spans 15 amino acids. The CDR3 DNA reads TGTGCCAGCAGCTCAGACAGGTCTAGCACAGATACGCAGTATTTT. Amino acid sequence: CASSSDRSSTDTQYF.

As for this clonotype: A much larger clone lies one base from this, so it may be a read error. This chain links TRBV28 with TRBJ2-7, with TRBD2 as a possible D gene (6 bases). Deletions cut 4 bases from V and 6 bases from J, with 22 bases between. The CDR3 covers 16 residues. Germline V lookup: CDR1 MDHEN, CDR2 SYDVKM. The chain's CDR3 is CASSSTSGLLACEQYF. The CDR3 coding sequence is TGTGCCAGCAGTTCCACCAGCGGTCTACTAGCCTGCGAGCAGTACTTC.

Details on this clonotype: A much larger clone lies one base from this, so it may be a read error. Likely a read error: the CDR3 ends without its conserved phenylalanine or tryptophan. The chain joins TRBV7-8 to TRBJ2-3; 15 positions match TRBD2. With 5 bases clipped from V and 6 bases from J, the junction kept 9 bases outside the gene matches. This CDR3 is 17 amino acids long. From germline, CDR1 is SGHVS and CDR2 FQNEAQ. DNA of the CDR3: TGTGCCAGCAGCCCGGGACTAGCGGGGGGACCATCCGATACGCAGTATTAT. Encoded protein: CASSPGLAGGPSDTQYY.

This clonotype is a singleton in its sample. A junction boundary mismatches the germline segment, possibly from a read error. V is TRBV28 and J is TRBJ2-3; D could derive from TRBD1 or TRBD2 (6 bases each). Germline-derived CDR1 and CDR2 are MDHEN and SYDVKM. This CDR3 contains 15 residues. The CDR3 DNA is TGTGCCAGCACGGACAGATTCGGGAGCACAGATGCGCAGTATTTT. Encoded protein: CASTDRFGSTDAQYF.

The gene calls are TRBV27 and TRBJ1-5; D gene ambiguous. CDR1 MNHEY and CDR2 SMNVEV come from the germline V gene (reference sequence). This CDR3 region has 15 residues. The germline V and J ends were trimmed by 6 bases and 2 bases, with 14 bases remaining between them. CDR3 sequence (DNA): TGTGCCAGCAGGCACCTCGACCAGGGCAATCAGCCCCAGCATTTT. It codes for CASRHLDQGNQPQHF.

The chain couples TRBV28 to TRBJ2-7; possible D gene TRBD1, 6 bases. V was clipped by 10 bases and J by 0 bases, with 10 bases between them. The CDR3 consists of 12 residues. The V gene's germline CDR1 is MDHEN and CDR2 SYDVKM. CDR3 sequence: CAITQGSYEQYF. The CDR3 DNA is TGTGCCATTACACAGGGCTCCTACGAGCAGTACTTC. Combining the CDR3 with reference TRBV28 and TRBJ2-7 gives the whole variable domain DVKVTQSSRYLVKRTGEKVFLECVQDMDHENMFWYRQDPGLGLRLIYFSYDVKMKEKGDIPEGYSVSREKKERFSLILESASTNQTSMYLCAITQGSYEQYFGPGTRLTVT.

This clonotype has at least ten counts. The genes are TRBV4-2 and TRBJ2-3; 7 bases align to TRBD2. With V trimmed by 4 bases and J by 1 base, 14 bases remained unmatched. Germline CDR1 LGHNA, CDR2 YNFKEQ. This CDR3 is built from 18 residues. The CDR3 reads CASSPLDWTRVGTDTQYF. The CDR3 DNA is TGTGCCAGCAGCCCTCTGGATTGGACTAGAGTTGGCACAGATACGCAGTATTTT.